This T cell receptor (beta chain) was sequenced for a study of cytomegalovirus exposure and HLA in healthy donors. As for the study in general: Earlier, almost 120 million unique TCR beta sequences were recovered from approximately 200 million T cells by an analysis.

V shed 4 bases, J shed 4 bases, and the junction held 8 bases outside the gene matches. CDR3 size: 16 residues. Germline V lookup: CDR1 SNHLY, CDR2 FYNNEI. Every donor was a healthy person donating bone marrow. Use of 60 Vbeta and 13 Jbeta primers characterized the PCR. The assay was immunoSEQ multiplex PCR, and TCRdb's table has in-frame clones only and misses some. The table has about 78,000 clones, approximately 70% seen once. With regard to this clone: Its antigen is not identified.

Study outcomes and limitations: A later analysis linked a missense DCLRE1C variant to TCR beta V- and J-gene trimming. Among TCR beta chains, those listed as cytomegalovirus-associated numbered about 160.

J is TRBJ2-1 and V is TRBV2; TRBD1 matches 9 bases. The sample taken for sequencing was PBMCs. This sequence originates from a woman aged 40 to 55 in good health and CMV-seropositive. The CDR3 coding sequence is TGTGCCAGCAGTGGAATGGGACAGGGAGTTTACAATGAGCAGTTCTTC. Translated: CASSGMGQGVYNEQFF. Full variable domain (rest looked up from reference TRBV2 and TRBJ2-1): EPEVTQTPSHQVTQMGQEVILRCVPISNHLYFYWYRQILGQKVEFLVSFYNNEISEKSEIFDDQFSVERPDGSNFTLKIRSTKLEDSAMYFCASSGMGQGVYNEQFFGPGTRLTVL.